These 13 T cell receptor beta chains originate from one sample sequenced in a study of CXCR3-negative and CXCR3-positive naive CD8 T cells. General study points: Higher TRB CDR3 hydrophobicity marked CXCR3-positive naive cells relative to CXCR3-negative naive cells.

UMI-tagged TRB cDNA libraries were built via 5' RACE. TCRdb derives one entry per CDR3 protein from the 5' RACE reads, leaving out DNA. The sample holds about 150,000 distinct CDR3 sequences. What these receptors recognize is not known. Sequencing was done on a sample of naive CXCR3+ CD8+ T cells from blood. This sample's subset: CD45RO-CCR7+CD27+CD95- naive CD8+ T cells expressing CXCR3 (TNR3+). These receptors all stem from a human donor in good health. Some clones in this sample may be carry-over from other donors' samples.

This chain uses TRBV28 with TRBJ1-2. CDR1 and CDR2 from the germline V gene are MDHEN and SYDVKM. The CDR3 is 14 amino acids. The CDR3 loop reads CASSFYAADYGYTF.

The chain couples TRBV4-1 to TRBJ2-1; TCRdb reports TRBD1, a call that lacks DNA to check it against. The CDR3 totals 16 residues. Germline lookup yields CDR1 MGHRA and CDR2 YSYEKL. The CDR3 is CASSQVRDRGDNEQFF.

The chain combines TRBV19 with TRBJ1-5; TCRdb's D call of TRBD1 is untestable without DNA. CDR1 and CDR2 from the germline V gene are LNHDA and SQIVND (reference sequence). CDR3 length: 12 residues. The CDR3 sequence is CASALGGQPQHF.

The rearrangement links TRBV7-6 to TRBJ2-1. CDR1 and CDR2 (germline): SGHVS, FNYEAQ. This CDR3 has 15 amino acids. CDR3 in amino acids: CASSLAKAFYNEQFF.

J is TRBJ2-7 and V is TRBV7-2. Germline V gene data show CDR1 as SGHTA and CDR2 as FQGNSA. This CDR3 has 12 residues. CDR3 in amino acids: CASSPELDEQYF.

This chain uses TRBV28 with TRBJ2-1. The CDR3 sequence is 11 residues long. Germline V gives CDR1 MDHEN, CDR2 SYDVKM. This chain's CDR3 is CASGTTMSKFF. The complete variable domain, with remaining parts taken from reference TRBV28 and TRBJ2-1, reads DVKVTQSSRYLVKRTGEKVFLECVQDMDHENMFWYRQDPGLGLRLIYFSYDVKMKEKGDIPEGYSVSREKKERFSLILESASTNQTSMYLCASGTTMSKFFGPGTRLTVL.

This chain uses TRBV5-1 with TRBJ2-1; the D call from TCRdb, TRBD2, cannot be confirmed without DNA. There are 15 residues in the CDR3. Germline CDR1 reads SGHRS; CDR2 reads YFSETQ. CDR3 sequence reads: CASSSRDFNYNEQFF.

The V call is TRBV29-1, the J call TRBJ2-7; TCRdb selects TRBD2, and the lack of DNA leaves this call unchecked. The germline V gene has CDR1 SQVTM and CDR2 ANQGSEA. The CDR3 extends over 15 amino acids. CDR3 sequence reads: CSVVGVAGKAYEQYF.

V usage is TRBV5-1 and J usage is TRBJ1-1. The CDR3 spans 13 residues. Germline lookup yields CDR1 SGHRS and CDR2 YFSETQ. The CDR3 here is CASREDPNTEAFF.

The V gene is TRBV28, the J gene TRBJ2-1. This CDR3 is 14 amino acids long. The germline CDR1 and CDR2 sequences are MDHEN and SYDVKM. The CDR3 region is CASRNENSYIEQFF. Drawing the rest from reference TRBV28 and TRBJ2-1, the complete variable domain is DVKVTQSSRYLVKRTGEKVFLECVQDMDHENMFWYRQDPGLGLRLIYFSYDVKMKEKGDIPEGYSVSREKKERFSLILESASTNQTSMYLCASRNENSYIEQFFGPGTRLTVL.

This sequence joins TRBV20-1 and TRBJ2-5; TCRdb outputs TRBD1, but without DNA this stays unchecked. Germline assignment: CDR1 DFQATT and CDR2 SNEGSKA (reference sequence). This CDR3 contains 11 residues. This chain's CDR3 is CSATNNRDQYF.

This CDR3 reads CSAREEDEQFF. The chain has TRBV20-1 and TRBJ2-1; TCRdb's D call, TRBD2, is unchecked because there is no DNA. Per germline, CDR1 DFQATT and CDR2 SNEGSKA (reference sequence). This CDR3 has 11 residues.

The chain couples TRBV20-1 to TRBJ2-5; TCRdb gives TRBD2 as the D gene, but with no DNA this cannot be confirmed. CDR3 length: 14 amino acids. Germline V gene data show CDR1 as DFQATT and CDR2 as SNEGSKA (reference sequence). This CDR3 is CSARPRLAEETQYF.